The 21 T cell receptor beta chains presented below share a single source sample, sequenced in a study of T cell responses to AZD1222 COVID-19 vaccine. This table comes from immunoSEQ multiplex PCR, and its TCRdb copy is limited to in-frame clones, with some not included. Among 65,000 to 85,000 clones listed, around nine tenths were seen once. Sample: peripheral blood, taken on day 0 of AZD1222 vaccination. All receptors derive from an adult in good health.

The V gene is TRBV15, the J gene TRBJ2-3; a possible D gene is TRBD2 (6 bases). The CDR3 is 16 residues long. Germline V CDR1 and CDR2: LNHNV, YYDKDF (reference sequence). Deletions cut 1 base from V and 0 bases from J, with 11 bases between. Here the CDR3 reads CATSRVGGSSTDTQYF. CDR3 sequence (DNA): TGTGCCACCAGCAGAGTGGGGGGATCTAGCACAGATACGCAGTATTTT. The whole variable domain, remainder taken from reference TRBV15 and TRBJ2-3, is DAMVIQNPRYQVTQFGKPVTLSCSQTLNHNVMYWYQQKSSQAPKLLFHYYDKDFNNEADTPDNFQSRRPNTSFCFLDIRSPGLGDTAMYLCATSRVGGSSTDTQYFGPGTRLTVL.

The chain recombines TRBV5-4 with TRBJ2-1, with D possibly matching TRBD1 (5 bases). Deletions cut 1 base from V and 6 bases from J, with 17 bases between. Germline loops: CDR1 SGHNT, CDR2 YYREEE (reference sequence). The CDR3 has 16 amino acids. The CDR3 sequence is CASSLLRGDVSNEQFF. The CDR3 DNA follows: TGTGCCAGCAGCTTGTTAAGGGGCGACGTTAGCAATGAGCAGTTCTTC.

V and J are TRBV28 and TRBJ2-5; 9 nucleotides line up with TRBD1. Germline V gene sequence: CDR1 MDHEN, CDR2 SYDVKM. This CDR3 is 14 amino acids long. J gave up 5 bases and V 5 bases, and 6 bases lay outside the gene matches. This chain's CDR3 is CASSPQTGGETQYF. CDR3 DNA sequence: TGTGCCAGCAGTCCGCAGACAGGGGGGGAGACCCAGTACTTC.

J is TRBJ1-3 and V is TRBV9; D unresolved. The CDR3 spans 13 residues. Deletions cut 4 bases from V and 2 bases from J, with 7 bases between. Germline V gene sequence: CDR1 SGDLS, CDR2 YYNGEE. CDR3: CASSFRPGNTIYF. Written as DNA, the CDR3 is TGTGCCAGCAGCTTCCGCCCTGGAAACACCATATATTTT.

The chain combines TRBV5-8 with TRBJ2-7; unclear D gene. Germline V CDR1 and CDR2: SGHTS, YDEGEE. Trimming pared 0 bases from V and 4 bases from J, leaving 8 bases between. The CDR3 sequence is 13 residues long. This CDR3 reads CASSLGRQYEQYV. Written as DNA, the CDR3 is TGTGCCAGCAGCTTGGGCAGACAATACGAGCAGTACGTC.

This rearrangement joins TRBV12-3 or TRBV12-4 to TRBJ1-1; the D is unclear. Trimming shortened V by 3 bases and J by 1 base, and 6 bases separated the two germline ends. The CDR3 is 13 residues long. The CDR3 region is CASSLAGNTEAFF. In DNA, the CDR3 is TGTGCCAGCAGTTTGGCCGGGAACACTGAAGCTTTCTTT.

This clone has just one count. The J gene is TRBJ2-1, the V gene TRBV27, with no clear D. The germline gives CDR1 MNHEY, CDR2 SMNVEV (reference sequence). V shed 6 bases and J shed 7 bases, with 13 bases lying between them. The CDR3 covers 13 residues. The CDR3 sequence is CASSLGRGNEQFF. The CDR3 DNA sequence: TGTGCCAGCAGCCTCGGACGCGGAAATGAGCAGTTCTTC.

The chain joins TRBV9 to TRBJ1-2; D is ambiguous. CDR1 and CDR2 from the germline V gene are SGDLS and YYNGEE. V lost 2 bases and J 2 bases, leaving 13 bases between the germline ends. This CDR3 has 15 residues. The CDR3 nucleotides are TGTGCCAGCAGCGTGACAACGGGTAGAAACTATGGCTACACCTTC. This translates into CASSVTTGRNYGYTF.

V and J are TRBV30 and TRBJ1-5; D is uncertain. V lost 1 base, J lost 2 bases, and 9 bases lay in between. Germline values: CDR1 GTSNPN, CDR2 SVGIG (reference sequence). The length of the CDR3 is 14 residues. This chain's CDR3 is CAWSELLGNQPQHF. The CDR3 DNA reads TGTGCCTGGAGTGAACTCCTGGGCAATCAGCCCCAGCATTTT.

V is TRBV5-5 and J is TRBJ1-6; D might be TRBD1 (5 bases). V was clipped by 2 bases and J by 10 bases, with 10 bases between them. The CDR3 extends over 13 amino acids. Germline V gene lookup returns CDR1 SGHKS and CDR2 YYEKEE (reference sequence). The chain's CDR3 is CASSFEGNSPLHF. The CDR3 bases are TGTGCCAGCAGCTTCGAGGGGAACTCACCCCTCCACTTT. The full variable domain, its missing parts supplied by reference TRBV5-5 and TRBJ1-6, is DAGVTQSPTHLIKTRGQQVTLRCSPISGHKSVSWYQQVLGQGPQFIFQYYEKEERGRGNFPDRFSARQFPNYSSELNVNALLLGDSALYLCASSFEGNSPLHFGNGTRLTVT.

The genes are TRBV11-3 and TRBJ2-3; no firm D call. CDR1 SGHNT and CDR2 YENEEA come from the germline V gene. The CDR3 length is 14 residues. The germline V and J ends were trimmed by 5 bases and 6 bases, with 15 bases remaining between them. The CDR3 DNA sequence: TGTGCCAGCAGCAGTGGTTTCTCACCGGATACGCAGTATTTT. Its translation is CASSSGFSPDTQYF.

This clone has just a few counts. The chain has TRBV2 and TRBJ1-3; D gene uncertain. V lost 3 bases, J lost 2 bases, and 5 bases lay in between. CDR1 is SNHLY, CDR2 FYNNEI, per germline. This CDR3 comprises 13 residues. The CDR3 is CASSEDPGNTIYF. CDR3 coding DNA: TGTGCCAGCAGTGAGGATCCTGGAAACACCATATATTTT. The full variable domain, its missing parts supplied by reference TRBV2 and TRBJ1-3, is EPEVTQTPSHQVTQMGQEVILRCVPISNHLYFYWYRQILGQKVEFLVSFYNNEISEKSEIFDDQFSVERPDGSNFTLKIRSTKLEDSAMYFCASSEDPGNTIYFGEGSWLTVV.

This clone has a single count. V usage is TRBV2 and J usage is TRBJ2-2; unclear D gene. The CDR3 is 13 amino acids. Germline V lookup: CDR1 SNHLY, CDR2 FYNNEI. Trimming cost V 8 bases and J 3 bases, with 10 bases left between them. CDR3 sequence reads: CASRAWDTGELFF. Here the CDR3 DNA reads TGTGCCAGCCGAGCTTGGGACACCGGGGAGCTGTTTTTT.

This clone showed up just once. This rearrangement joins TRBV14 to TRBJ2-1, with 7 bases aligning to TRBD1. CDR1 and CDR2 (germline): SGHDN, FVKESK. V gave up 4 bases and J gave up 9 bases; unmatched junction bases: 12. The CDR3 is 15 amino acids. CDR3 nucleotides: TGTGCCAGCAGCCCGGCGGCAGGGGGAAGGCGTGAGCAGTTCTTC. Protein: CASSPAAGGRREQFF.

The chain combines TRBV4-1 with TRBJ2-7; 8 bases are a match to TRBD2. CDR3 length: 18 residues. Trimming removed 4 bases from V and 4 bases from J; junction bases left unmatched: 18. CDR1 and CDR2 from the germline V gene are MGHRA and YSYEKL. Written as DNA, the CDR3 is TGCGCCAGCAGCCGTCAGAGACTAACTAGCGGAAGCGCATACGAGCAGTACTTC. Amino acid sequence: CASSRQRLTSGSAYEQYF.

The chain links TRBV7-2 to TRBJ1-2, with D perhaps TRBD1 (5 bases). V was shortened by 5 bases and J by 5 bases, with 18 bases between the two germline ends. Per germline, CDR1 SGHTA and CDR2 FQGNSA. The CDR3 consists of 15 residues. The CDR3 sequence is CASSARLGVGYGYTF. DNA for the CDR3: TGTGCCAGCAGCGCCCGTCTAGGGGTCGGGTATGGCTACACCTTC.

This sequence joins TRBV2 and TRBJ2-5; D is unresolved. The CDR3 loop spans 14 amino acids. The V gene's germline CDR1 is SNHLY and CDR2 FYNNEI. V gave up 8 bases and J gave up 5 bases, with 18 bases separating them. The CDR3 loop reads CASSSWLDLETQYF. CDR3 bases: TGTGCCAGCTCTTCTTGGCTGGACCTTGAGACCCAGTACTTC. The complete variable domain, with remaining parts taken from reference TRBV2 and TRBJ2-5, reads EPEVTQTPSHQVTQMGQEVILRCVPISNHLYFYWYRQILGQKVEFLVSFYNNEISEKSEIFDDQFSVERPDGSNFTLKIRSTKLEDSAMYFCASSSWLDLETQYFGPGTRLLVL.

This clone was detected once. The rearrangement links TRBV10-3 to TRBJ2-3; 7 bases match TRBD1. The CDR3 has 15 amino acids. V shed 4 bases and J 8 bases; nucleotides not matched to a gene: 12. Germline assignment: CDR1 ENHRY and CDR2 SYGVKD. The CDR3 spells CAISGDRAGRVTQYF. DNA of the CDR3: TGTGCCATCAGTGGCGACAGGGCGGGCAGGGTTACGCAGTATTTT.

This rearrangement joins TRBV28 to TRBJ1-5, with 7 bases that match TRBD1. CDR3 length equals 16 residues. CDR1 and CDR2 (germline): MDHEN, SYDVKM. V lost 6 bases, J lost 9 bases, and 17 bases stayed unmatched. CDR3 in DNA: TGTGCCAGCAGCCTTCGAGACAGGGCCCGAGATAGGCCCCAGCATTTT. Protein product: CASSLRDRARDRPQHF.

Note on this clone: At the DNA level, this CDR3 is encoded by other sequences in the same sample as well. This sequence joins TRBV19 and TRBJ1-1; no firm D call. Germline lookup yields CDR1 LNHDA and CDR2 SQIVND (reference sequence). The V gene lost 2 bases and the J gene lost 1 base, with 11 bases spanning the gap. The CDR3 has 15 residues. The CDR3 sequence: CASSIPGAGNTEAFF. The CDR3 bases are TGTGCCAGTAGTATACCGGGAGCGGGGAACACTGAAGCTTTCTTT.

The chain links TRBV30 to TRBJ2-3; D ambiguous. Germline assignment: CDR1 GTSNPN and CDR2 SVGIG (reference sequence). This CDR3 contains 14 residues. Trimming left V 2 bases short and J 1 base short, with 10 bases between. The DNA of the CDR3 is TGTGCCTGGAGTACGGCACCTCGCACAGATACGCAGTATTTT. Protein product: CAWSTAPRTDTQYF.